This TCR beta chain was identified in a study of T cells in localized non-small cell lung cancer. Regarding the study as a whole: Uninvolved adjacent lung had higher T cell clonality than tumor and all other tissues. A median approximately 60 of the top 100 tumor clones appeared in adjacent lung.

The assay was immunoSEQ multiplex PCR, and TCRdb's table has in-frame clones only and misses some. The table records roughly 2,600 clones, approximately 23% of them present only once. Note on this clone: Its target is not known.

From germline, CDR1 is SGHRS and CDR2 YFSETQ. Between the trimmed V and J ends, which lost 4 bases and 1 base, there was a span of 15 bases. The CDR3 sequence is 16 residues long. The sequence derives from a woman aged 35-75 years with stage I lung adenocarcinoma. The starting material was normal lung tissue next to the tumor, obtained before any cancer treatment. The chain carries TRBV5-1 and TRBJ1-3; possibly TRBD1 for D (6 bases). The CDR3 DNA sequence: TGCGCCAGCAGCGCCGGCGTGGGGGCATCTGGAAACACCATATATTTT. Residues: CASSAGVGASGNTIYF. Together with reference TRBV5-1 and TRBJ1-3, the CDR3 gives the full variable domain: KAGVTQTPRYLIKTRGQQVTLSCSPISGHRSVSWYQQTPGQGLQFLFEYFSETQRNKGNFPGRFSGRQFSNSRSEMNVSTLELGDSALYLCASSAGVGASGNTIYFGEGSWLTVV.